Shown below are 17 T cell receptor beta chains from a single sample sequenced in a study of blood T cell repertoires in COVID-19 (dated by TCRdb to the early 2020s). Libraries were built with the immunoSEQ multiplex PCR assay. TCRdb re-hosts the immuneACCESS table, in-frame sequences only. Its copies lack some clones; in the studies checked, an unresolved V gene accounts for under half of them, and the cause for the rest is not known. The sample table records 100,000 to 150,000 clones; over 60% of these occur just once. Jointly, the top ten make up 37% of the sample. Sequenced sample: peripheral blood. These receptors were taken from a man between 35 and 55 years old with active or convalescent COVID-19.

The J gene is TRBJ1-4, the V gene TRBV7-2, with 9 bases that match TRBD1. With V trimmed by 10 bases and J by 8 bases, 11 bases remained unmatched. The length of the CDR3 is 14 residues. Germline loops: CDR1 SGHTA, CDR2 FQGNSA. The CDR3 sequence is CAIKGQGGGEKLFF. CDR3 nucleotides: TGTGCCATCAAGGGACAGGGCGGGGGAGAAAAACTGTTTTTT. Using reference TRBV7-2 and TRBJ1-4 for the parts outside the CDR3, the full variable domain is GAGVSQSPSNKVTEKGKDVELRCDPISGHTALYWYRQSLGQGLEFLIYFQGNSAPDKSGLPSDRFSAERTGGSVSTLTIQRTQQEDSAVYLCAIKGQGGGEKLFFGSGTQLSVL.

This clone was observed a few times. The chain recombines TRBV5-4 with TRBJ2-1; TRBD2 agrees at 7 bases. V was pared by 0 bases and J by 7 bases, with 4 bases of the junction left unmatched. CDR1 and CDR2 (germline): SGHNT, YYREEE (reference sequence). The CDR3 is made up of 14 amino acids. The CDR3 bases are TGTGCCAGCAGCTTGGAGCGGGGTCTGAATGAGCAGTTCTTC. Translation: CASSLERGLNEQFF.

The count of this clone is one. This chain links TRBV5-1 with TRBJ1-1, with D possibly TRBD1 on 5 matching bases. Germline values: CDR1 SGHRS, CDR2 YFSETQ. The CDR3 has 14 residues. The ends were cut back, 0 bases at V and 2 bases at J, with 8 bases in the middle. CDR3 coding DNA: TGCGCCAGCAGCTTGGACAGGCTTAACACTGAAGCTTTCTTT. The encoded protein is CASSLDRLNTEAFF. The full variable domain, completed using reference TRBV5-1 and TRBJ1-1, is KAGVTQTPRYLIKTRGQQVTLSCSPISGHRSVSWYQQTPGQGLQFLFEYFSETQRNKGNFPGRFSGRQFSNSRSEMNVSTLELGDSALYLCASSLDRLNTEAFFGQGTRLTVV.

V gene TRBV7-2 combines with J gene TRBJ1-1; the D is unclear. This CDR3 is 16 amino acids long. V dropped 1 base and J dropped 0 bases, with 12 bases sitting between them. Germline V lookup: CDR1 SGHTA, CDR2 FQGNSA. This CDR3 is CASSLELRRMNTEAFF. The CDR3 DNA follows: TGTGCCAGCAGCTTAGAGCTAAGGCGGATGAACACTGAAGCTTTCTTT. Together with reference TRBV7-2 and TRBJ1-1, the CDR3 gives the full variable domain: GAGVSQSPSNKVTEKGKDVELRCDPISGHTALYWYRQSLGQGLEFLIYFQGNSAPDKSGLPSDRFSAERTGGSVSTLTIQRTQQEDSAVYLCASSLELRRMNTEAFFGQGTRLTVV.

CDR3 residues: CASSYSQTVRQPQHF. Here the CDR3 DNA reads TGTGCCAGCAGTTACTCCCAAACGGTCCGACAGCCCCAGCATTTT. J is TRBJ1-5 and V is TRBV6-2 or TRBV6-3; unclear D gene. This CDR3 is built from 15 residues. With 0 bases removed from V and 7 bases from J, the gap between germline ends came to 13 bases. CDR1 and CDR2 (germline): MNHEY, SVGEGT.

This sequence joins TRBV13 and TRBJ1-6; D call uncertain. The germline V gene has CDR1 PRHDT and CDR2 FYEKMQ (reference sequence). There are 14 residues in the CDR3. Deletions cut 0 bases from V and 7 bases from J, with 7 bases between. The CDR3: CASSLGLINSPLHF. The CDR3, as DNA: TGTGCCAGCAGCTTAGGACTTATCAATTCACCCCTCCACTTT.

This clone was detected only once. The chain combines TRBV6-2 or TRBV6-3 with TRBJ2-7, with 7 nucleotides matching TRBD2. Germline lookup yields CDR1 MNHEY and CDR2 SVGEGT. The CDR3 is 14 amino acids. The junction had 5 bases not matched to a gene; V was cut back by 2 bases and J by 4 bases. The CDR3 DNA follows: TGTGCCAGCAGTTACGCGGGGGACCTATACGAGCAGTACTTC. It codes for CASSYAGDLYEQYF.

This sequence joins TRBV5-6 and TRBJ1-5; D gene uncertain. V lost 3 bases and J 9 bases, leaving 13 bases between the germline ends. CDR3 size: 13 residues. The germline gives CDR1 SGHDT, CDR2 YYEEEE. Written as DNA, the CDR3 is TGTGCCAGCAGCTATCGTACCGGTGGGCCCCAGCATTTT. This encodes CASSYRTGGPQHF. The full variable domain, completed using reference TRBV5-6 and TRBJ1-5, is DAGVTQSPTHLIKTRGQQVTLRCSPKSGHDTVSWYQQALGQGPQFIFQYYEEEERQRGNFPDRFSGHQFPNYSSELNVNALLLGDSALYLCASSYRTGGPQHFGDGTRLSIL.

The gene calls are TRBV29-1 and TRBJ1-1, with 7 positions matching TRBD1. CDR1 SQVTM and CDR2 ANQGSEA come from the germline V gene. V trimming: 1 base; J trimming: 0 bases; junction bases outside the gene matches: 5. The CDR3 has 15 residues. Here the CDR3 DNA reads TGCAGCGTTGAAGCAACGACAGGGCTGAACACTGAAGCTTTCTTT. This gives the protein CSVEATTGLNTEAFF.

The J gene is TRBJ2-6, the V gene TRBV5-4, with D unresolved. The CDR3 extends over 16 amino acids. The V end lost 0 bases, the J end lost 0 bases, and 7 bases lay between the germline ends. Germline CDR1 reads SGHNT; CDR2 reads YYREEE (reference sequence). The CDR3 bases are TGTGCCAGCAGCTTGGGTAGTAGCTCTGGGGCCAACGTCCTGACTTTC. It encodes CASSLGSSSGANVLTF.

This clone was detected once. This sample includes further DNA sequences coding for the same CDR3. The chain is built from TRBV12-3 or TRBV12-4 and TRBJ1-1; D unresolved. The CDR3 spans 11 residues. V lost 3 bases and J 7 bases, leaving 6 bases between the germline ends. Here the CDR3 reads CASSLRGEAFF. The CDR3 bases are TGTGCCAGCAGTTTGCGGGGTGAAGCTTTCTTT.

This chain joins TRBV7-9 and TRBJ1-4, with 8 nucleotides matching TRBD1. The V and J ends lost 2 bases and 5 bases, in that order; junction bases with no gene match: 4. The CDR3 extends over 15 amino acids. CDR1 SEHNR and CDR2 FQNEAQ come from the germline V gene (reference sequence). The CDR3 DNA sequence: TGTGCCAGCAGCTTATCCGGGACAGGAAATGAAAAACTGTTTTTT. Translating it yields CASSLSGTGNEKLFF.

The J gene is TRBJ1-2, the V gene TRBV5-6; D unclear. Germline CDR1 and CDR2: SGHDT and YYEEEE. V gave up 3 bases and J gave up 4 bases, with 10 bases separating them. CDR3 length: 13 residues. CDR3 DNA sequence: TGTGCCAGCAGCTCTGGAACAGTCTATGGCTACACCTTC. It encodes CASSSGTVYGYTF.

The gene calls are TRBV18 and TRBJ2-1; 15 bases map to TRBD2. The V segment lost 8 bases and the J segment 6 bases; nucleotides outside the gene matches: 11. Per the germline V gene, CDR1 is KGHSH and CDR2 is LQKENI. The CDR3 contains 17 residues. DNA of the CDR3: TGTGCCAGCACGGGACTAGCGGGGGGAATCTCCCTCAATGAGCAGTTCTTC. Translated, it gives CASTGLAGGISLNEQFF.

The chain combines TRBV5-1 with TRBJ2-1; D gene ambiguous. The V gene lost 0 bases and the J gene lost 6 bases, with 10 bases spanning the gap. The germline gives CDR1 SGHRS, CDR2 YFSETQ. The CDR3 is 14 amino acids. The CDR3 loop reads CASSLVTGGNEQFF. The CDR3 DNA follows: TGCGCCAGCAGCTTGGTTACTGGCGGCAATGAGCAGTTCTTC.

The genes are TRBV19 and TRBJ1-1, with 7 positions matching TRBD1. The CDR3 sequence is 15 residues long. The V and J ends lost 10 bases and 1 base, in that order; junction bases with no gene match: 12. The germline gives CDR1 LNHDA, CDR2 SQIVND (reference sequence). Here the CDR3 reads CATRDRGSKNTEAFF. In DNA, the CDR3 is TGTGCCACTCGGGACAGAGGATCAAAGAACACTGAAGCTTTCTTT.

V usage is TRBV2 and J usage is TRBJ2-7, with 8 bases identical to TRBD2. Germline V gene data show CDR1 as SNHLY and CDR2 as FYNNEI. The CDR3 is 14 amino acids. The V gene end was trimmed by 8 bases and the J gene end by 2 bases; junction bases not matched to a gene: 8. CDR3 residues: CASGTGGRTYEQYF. CDR3 coding DNA: TGTGCCAGCGGTACGGGGGGGCGGACCTACGAGCAGTACTTC. Complete variable domain (other parts from reference TRBV2 and TRBJ2-7): EPEVTQTPSHQVTQMGQEVILRCVPISNHLYFYWYRQILGQKVEFLVSFYNNEISEKSEIFDDQFSVERPDGSNFTLKIRSTKLEDSAMYFCASGTGGRTYEQYFGPGTRLTVT.